This T cell receptor beta chain was captured by sequencing in a study of cytomegalovirus exposure and HLA in healthy donors. Whole-study findings and limits: A few chains tied to CMV proved CMV antigen-specific in vitro. Some TCR beta chains (164 of them) were listed as cytomegalovirus-associated.

Remarks on this clone: Its specificity is not known.

This CDR3 has 13 amino acids. Trimming took off 6 bases at V and 1 base at J, with 9 bases between the two ends. In germline, CDR1 is MNHNY, CDR2 SVGAGI (reference sequence). Here immunoSEQ multiplex PCR was the method, and the copy in TCRdb shows in-frame clones only, minus some. The top ten hold roughly 2% of the sample, which has under 250,000 clones, roughly 91% seen once. The donors formed part of the roughly 120-subject validation cohort, distinct from the roughly 670-subject first cohort. The receptor's source is a woman aged 18-29 years in good health and CMV-seropositive. Sequences were obtained from PBMCs. The rearrangement uses TRBV6-6 and TRBJ1-1; weak D call: TRBD1 (5 bases). CDR3 coding DNA: TGTGCCAGCAGCTCAGACAGGAACACTGAAGCTTTCTTT. Translated, it gives CASSSDRNTEAFF.